This entry is about one T cell receptor (beta chain). Its target is not known. This entry comes from a study of fetal regulatory T cell absence and autoimmunity. Across the study: The IPEX patients lacked clinical diabetes but had exocrine pancreas autoimmunity.

Germline assignment: CDR1 MNHNS and CDR2 SASEGT. The CDR3 contains 15 residues. With V trimmed by 4 bases and J by 2 bases, 2 bases remained unmatched. General study findings and limits: Compared with cord blood, pancreas showed oligoclonal TCR enrichment, some clones over 80-fold. Cord blood and pancreas showed broadly similar TRB gene family usage.

This was a survey-level run. Method: immunoSEQ multiplex PCR; TCRdb's copy keeps in-frame clones and lacks some. The sample yields 95,000 or so clones, about three quarters seen once. Sequencing used pancreas tissue. The TCR comes from a male donor with IPEX syndrome. The chain uses TRBV6-1 and TRBJ1-5; 10 bases match TRBD1. CDR3 in DNA: TGTGCCAGCAGTGGGGACAGGGGTGGCAATCAGCCCCAGCATTTT. Translating it yields CASSGDRGGNQPQHF.